This TCR beta chain was profiled in a study of T-cell reconstitution after alpha-beta-depleted transplantation in children. Notes on the study in general: Counts and diversity of T cells one year after transplant came mostly from newly produced T cells.

During its preparation, the TCRbeta library received unique molecular identifiers. TCRdb ran MiXCR on the PCR reads and lists one entry per CDR3 protein. The sample has around 490,000 distinct CDR3 sequences, 9.5% to 12% seen once. This clonotype was detected a few times. Its specificity is unknown. CDR1 SEHNR and CDR2 FQNEAQ come from the germline V gene (reference sequence). CDR3 length equals 17 residues. V lost 8 bases to trimming and J lost 5 bases; unmatched junction nucleotides: 15. The receptor comes from a female patient between 2 and 10 years old who had a stem cell transplant for aplastic anemia, so the T cells may come from the graft donor. The chain uses TRBV7-9 and TRBJ2-1, with TRBD2 matching over 10 bases. The sample in question was PBMCs, mostly from graft donor cells, obtained 180 days after TCRalphabeta/CD19-depleted stem cell transplant. The CDR3 is CASLSGRAVWRHNEQFF. CDR3 bases: TGTGCCAGCCTAAGCGGGAGGGCCGTATGGCGACACAATGAGCAGTTCTTC.